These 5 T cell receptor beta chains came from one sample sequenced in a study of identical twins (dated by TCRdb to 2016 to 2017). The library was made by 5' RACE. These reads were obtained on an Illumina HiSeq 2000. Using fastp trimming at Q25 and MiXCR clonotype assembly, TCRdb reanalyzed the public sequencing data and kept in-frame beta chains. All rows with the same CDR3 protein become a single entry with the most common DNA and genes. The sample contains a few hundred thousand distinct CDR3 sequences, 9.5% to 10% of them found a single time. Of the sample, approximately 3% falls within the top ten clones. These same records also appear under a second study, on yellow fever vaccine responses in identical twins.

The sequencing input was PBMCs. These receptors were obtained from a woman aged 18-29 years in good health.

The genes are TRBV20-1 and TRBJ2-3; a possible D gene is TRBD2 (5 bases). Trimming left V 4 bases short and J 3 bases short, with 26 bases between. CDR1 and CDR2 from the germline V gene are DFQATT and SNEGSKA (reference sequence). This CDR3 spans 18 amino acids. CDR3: CSANSIVGAEGRTDTQYF. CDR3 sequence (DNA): TGCAGTGCTAATTCGATAGTGGGAGCTGAGGGTCGTACAGATACGCAGTATTTT.

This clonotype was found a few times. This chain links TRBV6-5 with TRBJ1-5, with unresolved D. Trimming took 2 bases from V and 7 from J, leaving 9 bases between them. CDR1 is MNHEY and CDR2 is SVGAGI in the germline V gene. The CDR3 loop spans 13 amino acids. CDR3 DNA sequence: TGTGCCAGCAGTTACGGTATAAAGCAGCCCCAGCATTTT. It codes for CASSYGIKQPQHF.

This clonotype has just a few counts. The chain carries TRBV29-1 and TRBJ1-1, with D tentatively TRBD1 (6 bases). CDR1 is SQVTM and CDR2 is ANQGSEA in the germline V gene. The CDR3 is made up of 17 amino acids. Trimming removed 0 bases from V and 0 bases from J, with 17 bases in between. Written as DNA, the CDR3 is TGCAGCGTTGAAGAGTTGGCGGGGGGCAAGGTGAACACTGAAGCTTTCTTT. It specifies CSVEELAGGKVNTEAFF.

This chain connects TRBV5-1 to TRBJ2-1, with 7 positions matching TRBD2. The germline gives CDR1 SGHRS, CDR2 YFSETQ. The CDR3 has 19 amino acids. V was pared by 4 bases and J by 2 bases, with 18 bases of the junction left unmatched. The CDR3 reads CASSRIGALAGLTYNEQFF. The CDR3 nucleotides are TGCGCCAGCAGCAGGATAGGGGCTTTAGCGGGCCTAACCTACAATGAGCAGTTCTTC.

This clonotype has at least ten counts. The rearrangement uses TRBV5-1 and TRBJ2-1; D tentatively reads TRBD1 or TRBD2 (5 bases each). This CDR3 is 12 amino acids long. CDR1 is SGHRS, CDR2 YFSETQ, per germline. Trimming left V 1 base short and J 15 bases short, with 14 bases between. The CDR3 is CASSLLEGRLFF. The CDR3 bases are TGCGCCAGCAGCTTGCTCGAGGGACGCCTGTTCTTC.